These T cell receptor beta chains were read from a single sample in a study of cytomegalovirus exposure and HLA in healthy donors. The data were produced by immunoSEQ multiplex PCR, yet TCRdb's version contains in-frame clones alone and is incomplete. The sample lists under 90,000 clones; around 82% were seen once. Material for sequencing was PBMCs. The source is a man aged 35-49 years in good health and CMV-seronegative. Each CDR3 is given with its conserved first and last residue. The D gene is left open where the match is weak. The listing skips clone size in some rows; elsewhere it reads once, few, many or a size class.

d_call: TRBD1
j_call: TRBJ2-7
clone_size: few
v_call: TRBV6-6
cdr3_nt: TGTGCCAGCAGAGGACAGGGCTACGAGCAGTACTTC
cdr3_aa: CASRGQGYEQYF

d_call: -
j_call: TRBJ2-3
clone_size: -
v_call: TRBV30
cdr3_nt: TGTGCCTGGAGTGGGACGTCGGGGGCAGATACGCAGTATTTT
cdr3_aa: CAWSGTSGADTQYF

d_call: TRBD1
j_call: TRBJ1-5
clone_size: -
v_call: TRBV5-1
cdr3_nt: TGCGCCAGCAGCCTGGGGTATGGGCAGGGGGCCTATCAGCCCCAGCATTTT
cdr3_aa: CASSLGYGQGAYQPQHF

d_call: -
j_call: TRBJ1-5
clone_size: -
v_call: TRBV5-4
cdr3_nt: TGTGCCAGCAGCGAGTCCGGGGGTGGCAATCAGCCCCAGCATTTT
cdr3_aa: CASSESGGGNQPQHF

d_call: TRBD1
j_call: TRBJ2-1
clone_size: once
v_call: TRBV28
cdr3_nt: TGTGCCAGCCGGACAGGGGACAATGAGCAGTTCTTC
cdr3_aa: CASRTGDNEQFF

d_call: TRBD1
j_call: TRBJ1-5
clone_size: -
v_call: TRBV6-5
cdr3_nt: TGTGCCAGCAGCCGAGACAGGGTGGCTCAGCCCCAGCATTTT
cdr3_aa: CASSRDRVAQPQHF

d_call: TRBD1
j_call: TRBJ2-7
clone_size: -
v_call: TRBV5-6
cdr3_nt: TGTGCCAGCAGCCAACAGGGGGCCCAGTCCTACGAGCAGTACTTC
cdr3_aa: CASSQQGAQSYEQYF

d_call: -
j_call: TRBJ2-7
clone_size: -
v_call: TRBV13
cdr3_nt: TGTGCCAGCAGCTTAAGAGGCGGCAACTCCTACGAGCAGTACTTC
cdr3_aa: CASSLRGGNSYEQYF

d_call: TRBD2
j_call: TRBJ2-1
clone_size: once
v_call: TRBV4-2
cdr3_nt: TGTGCCAGCAGCCAAGGCCTATCGGGGGGCAATGAGCAGTTCTTC
cdr3_aa: CASSQGLSGGNEQFF

d_call: TRBD1
j_call: TRBJ1-2
clone_size: -
v_call: TRBV5-1
cdr3_nt: TGCGCCAGCAGCTTGGACTTGGCAGGGGGATGGTACACCTTC
cdr3_aa: CASSLDLAGGWYTF

d_call: TRBD1
j_call: TRBJ1-5
clone_size: -
v_call: TRBV2
cdr3_nt: TGTGCCAGCAGTGCGGACAGGGGGCGAAATCAGCCCCAGCATTTT
cdr3_aa: CASSADRGRNQPQHF

d_call: TRBD2
j_call: TRBJ2-3
clone_size: -
v_call: TRBV7-8
cdr3_nt: TGTGCCAGCAGCTTAGGCACGTTCCCCCTAGCGGGGGGCCGCACAGATACGCAGTATTTT
cdr3_aa: CASSLGTFPLAGGRTDTQYF

d_call: -
j_call: TRBJ2-7
clone_size: -
v_call: TRBV5-1
cdr3_nt: TGCGCCAGCAGCCAACTCCCTGGCGGAGGACGCTACGAGCAGTACTTC
cdr3_aa: CASSQLPGGGRYEQYF

d_call: TRBD1
j_call: TRBJ1-5
clone_size: few
v_call: TRBV7-9
cdr3_nt: TGTGCCAGCAGCTCCTGGACAGGGGGGGATCAGCCCCAGCATTTT
cdr3_aa: CASSSWTGGDQPQHF

d_call: -
j_call: TRBJ1-4
clone_size: few
v_call: TRBV5-6
cdr3_nt: TGTGCCAGCAGCATCCGGCGATCTTCAGGGTGGGAAAAACTGTTTTTT
cdr3_aa: CASSIRRSSGWEKLFF

d_call: -
j_call: TRBJ2-5
clone_size: -
v_call: TRBV11-2
cdr3_nt: TGTGCCAGCAGCTTTTCCCGACAGCAAGAGACCCAGTACTTC
cdr3_aa: CASSFSRQQETQYF

d_call: -
j_call: TRBJ2-4
clone_size: -
v_call: TRBV7-2
cdr3_nt: TGTGCCAGCAGCCCCCACTGGTCCCGGGGCATTCAGTACTTC
cdr3_aa: CASSPHWSRGIQYF

d_call: TRBD2
j_call: TRBJ2-3
clone_size: -
v_call: TRBV5-1
cdr3_nt: TGCGCCAGCAGCAAGGGGAGGGACGGCTCTAGCACAGATACGCAGTATTTT
cdr3_aa: CASSKGRDGSSTDTQYF

d_call: -
j_call: TRBJ1-2
clone_size: -
v_call: TRBV4-1
cdr3_nt: TGCGCCAGCAGCCAAGAGGGCCCAGTCTATGGCTACACCTTC
cdr3_aa: CASSQEGPVYGYTF

d_call: TRBD2
j_call: TRBJ2-5
clone_size: -
v_call: TRBV5-4
cdr3_nt: TGTGCCAGCAGCTTGTCTGTTGGCGGGGGGGCGGGAGAGACCCAGTACTTC
cdr3_aa: CASSLSVGGGAGETQYF

d_call: -
j_call: TRBJ2-3
clone_size: -
v_call: TRBV7-6
cdr3_nt: TGTGCCAGCAGCTTAGGCCACATGACTAGCACAGATACGCAGTATTTT
cdr3_aa: CASSLGHMTSTDTQYF

d_call: -
j_call: TRBJ2-1
clone_size: few
v_call: TRBV4-2
cdr3_nt: TGTGCCAGCAGCCAAGATCCCCTCCCAAGCGCCAATGAGCAGTTCTTC
cdr3_aa: CASSQDPLPSANEQFF

d_call: -
j_call: TRBJ1-2
clone_size: -
v_call: TRBV5-1
cdr3_nt: TGCGCCAGCAGCTTGTTTGGGGACACACAAAATGGCTACCCCTTC
cdr3_aa: CASSLFGDTQNGYPF

d_call: TRBD2
j_call: TRBJ2-7
clone_size: -
v_call: TRBV6-5
cdr3_nt: TGTGCCAGCAGTTACGGTAGGGCTAGCGGTATGATCGAGCAGTACTTC
cdr3_aa: CASSYGRASGMIEQYF

d_call: -
j_call: TRBJ1-5
clone_size: -
v_call: TRBV18
cdr3_nt: TGTGCCAGCTCACCCAGACGGGGAGGGGATCAGCCCCAGCATTTT
cdr3_aa: CASSPRRGGDQPQHF

d_call: TRBD1
j_call: TRBJ1-1
clone_size: -
v_call: TRBV10-3
cdr3_nt: TGTGCCACTTGCCCGGGACAGGTTGCGACTGAAGCTTTCTTT
cdr3_aa: CATCPGQVATEAFF

d_call: TRBD2
j_call: TRBJ2-3
clone_size: -
v_call: TRBV2
cdr3_nt: TGTGCCAGCAGAATAGCGGGGACTCTCACAGATACGCAGTATTTT
cdr3_aa: CASRIAGTLTDTQYF

d_call: -
j_call: TRBJ1-1
clone_size: -
v_call: TRBV19
cdr3_nt: TGTGCCAGTAGTCGACACGGGATCCACACTGAAGCTTTCTTT
cdr3_aa: CASSRHGIHTEAFF

d_call: -
j_call: TRBJ1-3
clone_size: -
v_call: TRBV7-2
cdr3_nt: TGTGCCAGCAGCCCGGGACACGGAAACACCATATATTTT
cdr3_aa: CASSPGHGNTIYF

d_call: TRBD1
j_call: TRBJ1-3
clone_size: -
v_call: TRBV2
cdr3_nt: TGTGCCAGCAGAGTGACAGGGACAGGAAACACCATATATTTT
cdr3_aa: CASRVTGTGNTIYF

d_call: TRBD1
j_call: TRBJ1-1
clone_size: -
v_call: TRBV5-4
cdr3_nt: TGTGCCAGCAGCTTGGTGGGACAGGGGTCTGAAGCTTTCTTT
cdr3_aa: CASSLVGQGSEAFF

d_call: TRBD1
j_call: TRBJ2-7
clone_size: -
v_call: TRBV19
cdr3_nt: TGTGCCAGTAGTACTGGACAGGGAACCTACGAGCAGTACTTC
cdr3_aa: CASSTGQGTYEQYF

d_call: TRBD1
j_call: TRBJ2-2
clone_size: -
v_call: TRBV5-1
cdr3_nt: TGCGCCAGCAGACAGGGACAGCTCACCGGGGAGCTGTTTTTT
cdr3_aa: CASRQGQLTGELFF

d_call: -
j_call: TRBJ1-4
clone_size: -
v_call: TRBV2
cdr3_nt: TGTGCCAGCATCCGAAGGGGCGAAAAACTGTTTTTT
cdr3_aa: CASIRRGEKLFF

d_call: TRBD1
j_call: TRBJ2-7
clone_size: -
v_call: TRBV28
cdr3_nt: TGTGCCAGCAGTCCACCCGGACAGGGGAGCTCCTACGAGCAGTACTTC
cdr3_aa: CASSPPGQGSSYEQYF

d_call: -
j_call: TRBJ2-3
clone_size: -
v_call: TRBV21-1
cdr3_nt: TGTGCCAGCAGCAACGAGGGGACAGCCGGCACAGATACGCAGTATTTT
cdr3_aa: CASSNEGTAGTDTQYF

d_call: -
j_call: TRBJ2-7
clone_size: few
v_call: TRBV4-1
cdr3_nt: TGCGCCAGCAGCCAGATCGGACGGGGAAGCTCCTACGAGCAGTACTTC
cdr3_aa: CASSQIGRGSSYEQYF

d_call: -
j_call: TRBJ2-7
clone_size: -
v_call: TRBV5-1
cdr3_nt: TGCGCCAGCAGCCGGGAGAGGGCCTACGAGCAGTACTTC
cdr3_aa: CASSRERAYEQYF

d_call: -
j_call: TRBJ1-2
clone_size: few
v_call: TRBV10-3
cdr3_nt: TGTGCCATCAGTCCGGGCCAGGGCGACTATGGCTACACCTTC
cdr3_aa: CAISPGQGDYGYTF

d_call: -
j_call: TRBJ2-5
clone_size: medium-sized
v_call: TRBV9
cdr3_nt: TGTGCCAGCAGCGTAGTGGAGGGTCAAGAGACCCAGTACTTC
cdr3_aa: CASSVVEGQETQYF

d_call: -
j_call: TRBJ2-7
clone_size: -
v_call: TRBV5-4
cdr3_nt: TGTGCCAGCAACTTGGATGCGAGAACCTACGAGCAGTACTTC
cdr3_aa: CASNLDARTYEQYF

d_call: -
j_call: TRBJ2-5
clone_size: few
v_call: TRBV28
cdr3_nt: TGTGCCAGCCACGGATATTCGGACACGAAACAAGAGACCCAGTACTTC
cdr3_aa: CASHGYSDTKQETQYF

d_call: -
j_call: TRBJ1-3
clone_size: -
v_call: TRBV5-1
cdr3_nt: TGCGCCAGCAGCTTGGCCGAAGGGGTTTTAGGAAACACCATATATTTT
cdr3_aa: CASSLAEGVLGNTIYF

d_call: TRBD1
j_call: TRBJ1-1
clone_size: few
v_call: TRBV28
cdr3_nt: TGTGCCAGCAGTTCCCCGGGACAGGGGACGAACACTGAAGCTTTCTTT
cdr3_aa: CASSSPGQGTNTEAFF

d_call: TRBD1
j_call: TRBJ2-7
clone_size: -
v_call: TRBV30
cdr3_nt: TGTGCCTGGAATACTTACGCGGGACAGGGGGCCTACGAGCAGTACTTC
cdr3_aa: CAWNTYAGQGAYEQYF

d_call: -
j_call: TRBJ1-5
clone_size: -
v_call: TRBV7-3
cdr3_nt: TGTGCCAGCAGCTTAAGGGGGCTTGGGAGACAGCCCCAGCATTTT
cdr3_aa: CASSLRGLGRQPQHF

d_call: TRBD1
j_call: TRBJ2-4
clone_size: -
v_call: TRBV7-2
cdr3_nt: TGTGCCAGCAGCTGGCCCACAGGGGATTCTGGCAAAAACATTCAGTACTTC
cdr3_aa: CASSWPTGDSGKNIQYF

d_call: TRBD1
j_call: TRBJ2-1
clone_size: -
v_call: TRBV7-9
cdr3_nt: TGTGCCAGCAGCTTTATAACCGGGACAGGAACAAATGAGCAGTTCTTC
cdr3_aa: CASSFITGTGTNEQFF

d_call: -
j_call: TRBJ1-1
clone_size: -
v_call: TRBV6-5
cdr3_nt: TGTGCCAGCAGTAGTACAGGGAACACTGAAGCTTTCTTT
cdr3_aa: CASSSTGNTEAFF